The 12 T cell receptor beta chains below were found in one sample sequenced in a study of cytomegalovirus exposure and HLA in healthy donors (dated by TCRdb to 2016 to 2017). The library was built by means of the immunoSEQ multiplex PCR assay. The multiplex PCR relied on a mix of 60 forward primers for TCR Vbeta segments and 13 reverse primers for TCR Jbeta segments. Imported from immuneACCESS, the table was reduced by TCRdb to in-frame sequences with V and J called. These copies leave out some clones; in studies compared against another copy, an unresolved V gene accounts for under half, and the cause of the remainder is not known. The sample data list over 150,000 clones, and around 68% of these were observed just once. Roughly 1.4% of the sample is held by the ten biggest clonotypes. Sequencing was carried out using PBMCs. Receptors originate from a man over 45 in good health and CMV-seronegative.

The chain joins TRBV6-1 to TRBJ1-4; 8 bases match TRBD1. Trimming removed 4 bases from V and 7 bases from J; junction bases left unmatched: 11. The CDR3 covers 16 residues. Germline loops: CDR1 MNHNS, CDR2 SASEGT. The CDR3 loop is CASSGYRGTGVEKLFF. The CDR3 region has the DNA TGTGCCAGCAGTGGGTACCGCGGGACAGGTGTTGAAAAACTGTTTTTT.

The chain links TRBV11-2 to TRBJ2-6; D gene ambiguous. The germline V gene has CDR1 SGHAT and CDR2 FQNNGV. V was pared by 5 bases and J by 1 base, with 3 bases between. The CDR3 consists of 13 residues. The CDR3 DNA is TGTGCCAGCAGCCCTTCTGGGGCCAACGTCCTGACTTTC. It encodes CASSPSGANVLTF.

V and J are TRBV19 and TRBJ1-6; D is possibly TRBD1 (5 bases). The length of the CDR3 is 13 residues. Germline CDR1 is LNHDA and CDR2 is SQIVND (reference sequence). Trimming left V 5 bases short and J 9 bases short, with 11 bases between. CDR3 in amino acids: CASSDLTGSPLHF. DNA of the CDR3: TGTGCCAGTAGTGACTTAACAGGTTCACCCCTCCACTTT. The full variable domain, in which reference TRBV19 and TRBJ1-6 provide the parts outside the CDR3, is DGGITQSPKYLFRKEGQNVTLSCEQNLNHDAMYWYRQDPGQGLRLIYYSQIVNDFQKGDIAEGYSVSREKKESFPLTVTSAQKNPTAFYLCASSDLTGSPLHFGNGTRLTVT.

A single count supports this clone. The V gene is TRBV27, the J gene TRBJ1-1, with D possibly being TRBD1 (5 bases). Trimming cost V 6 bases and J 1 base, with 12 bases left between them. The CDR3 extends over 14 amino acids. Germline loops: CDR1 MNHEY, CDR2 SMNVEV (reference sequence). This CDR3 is CASRSGGGNTEAFF. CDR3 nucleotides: TGTGCCAGCAGGTCCGGGGGTGGGAACACTGAAGCTTTCTTT.

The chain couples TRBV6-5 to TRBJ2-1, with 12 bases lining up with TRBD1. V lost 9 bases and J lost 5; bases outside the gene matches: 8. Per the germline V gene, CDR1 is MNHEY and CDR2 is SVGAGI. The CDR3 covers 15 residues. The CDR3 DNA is TGTGCCAGTTCCGGGACAGGGGGCGGTCACAATGAGCAGTTCTTC. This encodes CASSGTGGGHNEQFF.

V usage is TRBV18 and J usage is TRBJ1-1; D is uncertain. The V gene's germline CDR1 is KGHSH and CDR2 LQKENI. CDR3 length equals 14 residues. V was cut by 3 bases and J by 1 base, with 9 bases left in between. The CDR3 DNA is TGTGCCAGCTCACCGAGGGAGGCGAACACTGAAGCTTTCTTT. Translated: CASSPREANTEAFF. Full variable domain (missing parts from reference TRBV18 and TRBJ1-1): NAGVMQNPRHLVRRRGQEARLRCSPMKGHSHVYWYRQLPEEGLKFMVYLQKENIIDESGMPKERFSAEFPKEGPSILRIQQVVRGDSAAYFCASSPREANTEAFFGQGTRLTVV.

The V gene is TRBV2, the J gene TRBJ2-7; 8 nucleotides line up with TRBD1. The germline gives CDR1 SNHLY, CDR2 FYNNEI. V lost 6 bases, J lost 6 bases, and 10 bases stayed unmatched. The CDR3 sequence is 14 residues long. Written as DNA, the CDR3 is TGTGCCAGCAGACCCCGGACAGGGACAGGCGAGCAGTACTTC. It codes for CASRPRTGTGEQYF.

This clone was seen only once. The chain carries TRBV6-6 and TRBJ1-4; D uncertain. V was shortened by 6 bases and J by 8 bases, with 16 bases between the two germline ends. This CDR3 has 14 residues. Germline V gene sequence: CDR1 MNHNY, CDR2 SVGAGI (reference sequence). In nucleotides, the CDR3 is TGTGCCAGCAGCCCGTTTGCAGGTGCCGAAAAACTGTTTTTT. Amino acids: CASSPFAGAEKLFF.

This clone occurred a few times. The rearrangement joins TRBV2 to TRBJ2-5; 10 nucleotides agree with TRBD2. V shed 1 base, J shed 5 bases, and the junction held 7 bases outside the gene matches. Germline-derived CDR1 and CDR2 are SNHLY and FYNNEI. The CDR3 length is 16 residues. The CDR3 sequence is CASSEERGGLKETQYF. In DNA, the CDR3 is TGTGCCAGCAGTGAAGAGCGGGGGGGCCTAAAGGAGACCCAGTACTTC.

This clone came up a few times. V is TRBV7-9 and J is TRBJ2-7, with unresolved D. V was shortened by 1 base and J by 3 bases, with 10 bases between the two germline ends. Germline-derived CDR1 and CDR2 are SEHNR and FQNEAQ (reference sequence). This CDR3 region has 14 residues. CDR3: CASSLVGQDYEQYF. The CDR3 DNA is TGTGCCAGCAGCTTAGTCGGCCAGGACTACGAGCAGTACTTC.

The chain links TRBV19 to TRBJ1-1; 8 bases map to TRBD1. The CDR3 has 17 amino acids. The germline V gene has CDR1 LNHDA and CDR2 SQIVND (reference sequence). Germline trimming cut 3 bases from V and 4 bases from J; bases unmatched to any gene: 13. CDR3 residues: CASSIYGQGAVSTEAFF. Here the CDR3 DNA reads TGTGCCAGTAGTATCTACGGGCAGGGGGCTGTTAGCACTGAAGCTTTCTTT. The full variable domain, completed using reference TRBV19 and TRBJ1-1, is DGGITQSPKYLFRKEGQNVTLSCEQNLNHDAMYWYRQDPGQGLRLIYYSQIVNDFQKGDIAEGYSVSREKKESFPLTVTSAQKNPTAFYLCASSIYGQGAVSTEAFFGQGTRLTVV.

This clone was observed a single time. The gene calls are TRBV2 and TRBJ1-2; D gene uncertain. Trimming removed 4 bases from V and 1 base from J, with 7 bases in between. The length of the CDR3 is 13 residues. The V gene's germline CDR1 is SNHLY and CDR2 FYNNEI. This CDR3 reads CASSGEGNYGYTF. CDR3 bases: TGTGCCAGCAGTGGGGAGGGTAACTATGGCTACACCTTC.